The 8 T cell receptor beta chains presented below share a single source sample, sequenced in a study of T-cell memory formation after mild COVID-19. MiXCR, run by TCRdb on the 5' RACE reads, gives a single entry per CDR3 protein. Counted here are 450,000 to 650,000 distinct CDR3 sequences, around 20% occurring once; the ten biggest clones make up under 15%. Sequenced input: PBMCs or a T cell subset sorted from them (not recorded which). The receptors here all came from an adult woman who had mild COVID-19 (a few samples of this study predate the infection). Cell type and time point are not known.

This chain connects TRBV24-1 to TRBJ2-4; the D call may be TRBD1 or TRBD2 (6 bases each). The CDR3 length is 17 residues. Trimming left V 7 bases short and J 11 bases short, with 29 bases between. Per the germline V gene, CDR1 is KGHDR and CDR2 is SFDVKD. DNA of the CDR3: TGTGCCACCAGCTCCTCTCTTATGGGACCGGAGGGGGATTTTCAGTACTTC. This translates into CATSSSLMGPEGDFQYF.

This clonotype was detected a few times. V and J are TRBV9 and TRBJ2-7, with D perhaps assigned TRBD1 or TRBD2 (6 bases each). V lost 4 bases, J lost 6 bases, and 17 bases lay in between. The CDR3 length is 14 residues. Germline V gene lookup returns CDR1 SGDLS and CDR2 YYNGEE. The CDR3 sequence: CASSLRQAAGEQYF. The CDR3 bases are TGTGCCAGCAGCCTAAGACAGGCAGCGGGCGAGCAGTACTTC.

This clonotype appeared many times. The J gene is TRBJ1-3, the V gene TRBV5-1; D ambiguous. The CDR3 is made up of 15 amino acids. Trimming cost V 6 bases and J 0 bases, with 13 bases left between them. Germline-derived CDR1 and CDR2 are SGHRS and YFSETQ. The CDR3, as DNA: TGCGCCAGCACCGTCGACGGAAGCTCTGGAAACACCATATATTTT. Translating it yields CASTVDGSSGNTIYF.

This clonotype was counted only a few times. J is TRBJ2-6 and V is TRBV5-1, with D possibly being TRBD1 or TRBD2 (5 bases each). Germline CDR1 is SGHRS and CDR2 is YFSETQ. This CDR3 contains 19 residues. With 0 bases removed from V and 0 bases from J, the gap between germline ends came to 16 bases. The CDR3, as DNA: TGCGCCAGCAGCTTGGGGGGGAGAGTCCCCCTCTCTGGGGCCAACGTCCTGACTTTC. Residues: CASSLGGRVPLSGANVLTF. Supplemented by reference TRBV5-1 and TRBJ2-6, the full variable domain reads KAGVTQTPRYLIKTRGQQVTLSCSPISGHRSVSWYQQTPGQGLQFLFEYFSETQRNKGNFPGRFSGRQFSNSRSEMNVSTLELGDSALYLCASSLGGRVPLSGANVLTFGAGSRLTVL.

The chain has TRBV5-1 and TRBJ2-1; the match to TRBD2 covers 13 bases. The germline CDR1 and CDR2 sequences are SGHRS and YFSETQ. CDR3 length: 15 residues. With 4 bases clipped from V and 7 bases from J, the junction kept 5 bases outside the gene matches. CDR3: CASSPTSGGNNEQFF. CDR3 bases: TGCGCCAGCAGCCCGACTAGCGGGGGGAATAATGAGCAGTTCTTC.

The chain combines TRBV4-2 with TRBJ2-7; D is undetermined. Trimming stripped 0 bases from V and 3 bases from J, with 9 bases between. The germline V gene has CDR1 LGHNA and CDR2 YNFKEQ. The CDR3 spans 14 residues. Here the CDR3 DNA reads TGTGCCAGCAGCCAAGAGTACCACCTCTACGAGCAGTACTTC. Its translation is CASSQEYHLYEQYF.

This clonotype was counted a single time. This chain joins TRBV6-2 or TRBV6-3 and TRBJ1-1; D is uncertain. Trimming shortened V by 6 bases and J by 4 bases, and 12 bases separated the two germline ends. The V gene's germline CDR1 is MNHEY and CDR2 SVGEGT. The CDR3 totals 13 residues. The CDR3 loop reads CASSWIGSTEAFF. CDR3 coding DNA: TGTGCCAGCAGCTGGATAGGGAGCACTGAAGCTTTCTTT.

J is TRBJ2-2 and V is TRBV29-1; maybe TRBD2 (5 bases). V was cut by 6 bases and J by 6 bases, with 8 bases left in between. Germline CDR1 SQVTM, CDR2 ANQGSEA. CDR3 length: 11 amino acids. CDR3 in amino acids: CSVPRAGELFF. As DNA, the CDR3 is TGCAGCGTACCGAGGGCCGGGGAGCTGTTTTTT.